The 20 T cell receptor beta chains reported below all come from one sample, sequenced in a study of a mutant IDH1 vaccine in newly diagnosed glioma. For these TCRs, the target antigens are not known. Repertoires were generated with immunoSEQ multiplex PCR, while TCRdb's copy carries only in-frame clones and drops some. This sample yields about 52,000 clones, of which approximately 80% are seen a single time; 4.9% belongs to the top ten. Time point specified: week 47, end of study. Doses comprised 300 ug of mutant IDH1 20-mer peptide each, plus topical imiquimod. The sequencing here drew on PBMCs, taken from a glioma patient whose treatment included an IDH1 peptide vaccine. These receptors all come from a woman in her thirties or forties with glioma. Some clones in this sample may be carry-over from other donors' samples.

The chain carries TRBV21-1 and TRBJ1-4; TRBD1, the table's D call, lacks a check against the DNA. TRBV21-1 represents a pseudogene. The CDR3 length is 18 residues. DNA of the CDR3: TGTGCCAGCAACCCAGGACAGGGAGGAGACACAACTAATGAAAAACTGTTTTTT. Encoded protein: CASNPGQGGDTTNEKLFF.

The CDR3 loop reads CASEGAEAFF. The CDR3, as DNA: TGTGCCTCTGAGGGGGCTGAAGCTTTCTTT. The V gene is TRBV19, the J gene TRBJ1-1, with D possibly matching TRBD1 (6 bases). V was trimmed by 11 bases and J by 6 bases, leaving 10 bases between them. The CDR3 is made up of 10 amino acids. Germline V gene data show CDR1 as LNHDA and CDR2 as SQIVND (reference sequence).

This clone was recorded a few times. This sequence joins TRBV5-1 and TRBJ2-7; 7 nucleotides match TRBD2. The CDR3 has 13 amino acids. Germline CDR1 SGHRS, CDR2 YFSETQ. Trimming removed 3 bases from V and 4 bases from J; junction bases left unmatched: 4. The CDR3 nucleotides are TGCGCCAGCAGCTCTAGCGGTGGGTACGAGCAGTACTTC. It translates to CASSSSGGYEQYF.

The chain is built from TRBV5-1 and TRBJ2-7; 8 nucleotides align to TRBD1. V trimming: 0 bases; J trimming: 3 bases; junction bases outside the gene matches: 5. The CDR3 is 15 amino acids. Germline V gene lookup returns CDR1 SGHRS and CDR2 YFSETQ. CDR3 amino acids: CASSLVAGGGYEQYF. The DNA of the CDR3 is TGCGCCAGCAGCTTGGTGGCAGGGGGCGGCTACGAGCAGTACTTC. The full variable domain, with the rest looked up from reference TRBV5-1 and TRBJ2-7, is KAGVTQTPRYLIKTRGQQVTLSCSPISGHRSVSWYQQTPGQGLQFLFEYFSETQRNKGNFPGRFSGRQFSNSRSEMNVSTLELGDSALYLCASSLVAGGGYEQYFGPGTRLTVT.

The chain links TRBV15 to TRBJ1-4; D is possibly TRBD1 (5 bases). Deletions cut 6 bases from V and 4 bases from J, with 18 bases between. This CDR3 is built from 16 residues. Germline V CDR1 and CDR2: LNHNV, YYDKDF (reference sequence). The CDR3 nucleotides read TGTGCCACCAGTTTGAGTCGGGGCAAGGGTAATGAAAAACTGTTTTTT. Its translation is CATSLSRGKGNEKLFF. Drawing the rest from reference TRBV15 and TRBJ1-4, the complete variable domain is DAMVIQNPRYQVTQFGKPVTLSCSQTLNHNVMYWYQQKSSQAPKLLFHYYDKDFNNEADTPDNFQSRRPNTSFCFLDIRSPGLGDTAMYLCATSLSRGKGNEKLFFGSGTQLSVL.

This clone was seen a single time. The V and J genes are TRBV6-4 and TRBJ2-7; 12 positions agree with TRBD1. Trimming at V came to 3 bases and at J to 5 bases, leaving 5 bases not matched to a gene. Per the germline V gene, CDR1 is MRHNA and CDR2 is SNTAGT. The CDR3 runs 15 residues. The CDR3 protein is CASSESGQGAHEQYF. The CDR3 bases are TGTGCCAGCAGTGAGTCGGGACAGGGGGCGCACGAGCAGTACTTC.

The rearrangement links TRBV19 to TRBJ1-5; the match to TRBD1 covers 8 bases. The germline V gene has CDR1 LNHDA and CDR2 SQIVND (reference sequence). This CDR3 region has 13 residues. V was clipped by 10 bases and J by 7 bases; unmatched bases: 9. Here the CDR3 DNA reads TGTGCCACGTCTGACAGGGGAAAACAGCCCCAGCATTTT. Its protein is CATSDRGKQPQHF.

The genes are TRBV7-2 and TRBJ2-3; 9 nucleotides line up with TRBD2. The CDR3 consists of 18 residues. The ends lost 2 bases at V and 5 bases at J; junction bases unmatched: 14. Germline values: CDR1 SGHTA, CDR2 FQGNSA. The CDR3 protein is CASSLSPRRGGVVDTQYF. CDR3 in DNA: TGTGCCAGCAGCTTATCCCCTCGGCGGGGGGGAGTGGTAGATACGCAGTATTTT.

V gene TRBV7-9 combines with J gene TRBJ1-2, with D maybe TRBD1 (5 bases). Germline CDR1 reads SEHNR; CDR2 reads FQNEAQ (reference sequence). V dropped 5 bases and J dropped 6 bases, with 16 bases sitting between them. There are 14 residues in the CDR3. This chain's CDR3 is CASSPPGRYNGYTF. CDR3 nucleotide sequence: TGTGCCAGCAGCCCGCCGGGACGGTACAATGGCTACACCTTC.

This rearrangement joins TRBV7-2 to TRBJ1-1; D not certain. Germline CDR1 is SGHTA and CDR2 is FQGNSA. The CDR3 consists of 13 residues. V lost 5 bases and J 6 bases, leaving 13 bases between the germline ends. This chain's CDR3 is CASSDTPPAEAFF. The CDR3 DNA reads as TGTGCCAGCAGCGATACCCCTCCGGCTGAAGCTTTCTTT.

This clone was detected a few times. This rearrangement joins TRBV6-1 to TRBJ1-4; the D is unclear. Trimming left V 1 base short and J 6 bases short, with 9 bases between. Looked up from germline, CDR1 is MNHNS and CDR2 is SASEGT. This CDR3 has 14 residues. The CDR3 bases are TGTGCCAGCAGTGAAGTCAGGCCCGATGAAAAACTGTTTTTT. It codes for CASSEVRPDEKLFF.

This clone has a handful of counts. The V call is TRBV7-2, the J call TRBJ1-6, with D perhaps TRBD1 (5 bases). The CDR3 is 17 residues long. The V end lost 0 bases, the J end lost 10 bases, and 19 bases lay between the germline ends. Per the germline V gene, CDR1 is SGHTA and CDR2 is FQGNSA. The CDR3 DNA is TGTGCCAGCAGCTTAGCGGGCAGGGTTGGGCCTTCGTCACCCCTCCACTTT. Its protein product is CASSLAGRVGPSSPLHF.

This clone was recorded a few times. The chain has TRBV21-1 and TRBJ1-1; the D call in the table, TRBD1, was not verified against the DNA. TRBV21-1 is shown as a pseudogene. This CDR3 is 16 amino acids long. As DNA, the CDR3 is TGTGCCAGCAGCAACGGAGAAGGGGATGACGGGCCTGAAGCTTTCTTT. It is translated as CASSNGEGDDGPEAFF.

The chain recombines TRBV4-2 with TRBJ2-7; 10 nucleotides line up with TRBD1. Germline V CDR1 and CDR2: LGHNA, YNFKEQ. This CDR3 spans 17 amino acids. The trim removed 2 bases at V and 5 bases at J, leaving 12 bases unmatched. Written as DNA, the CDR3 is TGTGCCAGCAGCCAAAAAGGGGGGACAGGGGTCGTCCACGAGCAGTACTTC. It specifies CASSQKGGTGVVHEQYF.

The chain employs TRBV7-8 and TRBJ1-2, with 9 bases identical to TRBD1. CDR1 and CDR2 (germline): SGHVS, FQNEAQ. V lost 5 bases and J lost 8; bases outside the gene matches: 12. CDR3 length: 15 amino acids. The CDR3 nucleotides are TGTGCCAGCAGCCTAGGGTGGGGACAGGGTGGCGGCTACACCTTC. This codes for CASSLGWGQGGGYTF.

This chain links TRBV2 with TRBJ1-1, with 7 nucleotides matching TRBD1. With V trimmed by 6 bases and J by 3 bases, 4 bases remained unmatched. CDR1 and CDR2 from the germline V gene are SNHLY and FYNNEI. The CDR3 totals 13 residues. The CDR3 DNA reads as TGTGCCAGCAGGGACAGGAGGGACACTGAAGCTTTCTTT. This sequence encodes CASRDRRDTEAFF.

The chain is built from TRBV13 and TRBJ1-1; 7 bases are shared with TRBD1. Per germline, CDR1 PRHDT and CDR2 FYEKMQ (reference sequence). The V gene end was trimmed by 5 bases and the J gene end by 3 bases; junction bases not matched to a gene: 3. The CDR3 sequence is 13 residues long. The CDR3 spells CASSGQGDTEAFF. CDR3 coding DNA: TGTGCCAGCAGCGGGCAGGGGGACACTGAAGCTTTCTTT. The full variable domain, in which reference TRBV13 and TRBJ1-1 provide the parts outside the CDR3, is AAGVIQSPRHLIKEKRETATLKCYPIPRHDTVYWYQQGPGQDPQFLISFYEKMQSDKGSIPDRFSAQQFSDYHSELNMSSLELGDSALYFCASSGQGDTEAFFGQGTRLTVV.

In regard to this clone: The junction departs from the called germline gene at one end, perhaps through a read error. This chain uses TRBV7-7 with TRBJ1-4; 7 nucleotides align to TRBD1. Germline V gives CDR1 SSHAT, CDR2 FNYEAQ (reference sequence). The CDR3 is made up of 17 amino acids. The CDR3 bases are TGTGCTAGCAGCCCAGGGGGACGCACGACAACTAATGAAAAACTGTTTTTT. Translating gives CASSPGGRTTTNEKLFF.

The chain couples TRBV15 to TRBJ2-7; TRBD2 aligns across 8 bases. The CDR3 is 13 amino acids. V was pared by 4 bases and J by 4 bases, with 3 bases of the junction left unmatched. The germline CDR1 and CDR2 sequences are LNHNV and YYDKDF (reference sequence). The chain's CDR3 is CATSTGGPYEQYF. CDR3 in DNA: TGTGCCACCAGCACGGGGGGGCCTTACGAGCAGTACTTC. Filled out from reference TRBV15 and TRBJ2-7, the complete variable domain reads DAMVIQNPRYQVTQFGKPVTLSCSQTLNHNVMYWYQQKSSQAPKLLFHYYDKDFNNEADTPDNFQSRRPNTSFCFLDIRSPGLGDTAMYLCATSTGGPYEQYFGPGTRLTVT.

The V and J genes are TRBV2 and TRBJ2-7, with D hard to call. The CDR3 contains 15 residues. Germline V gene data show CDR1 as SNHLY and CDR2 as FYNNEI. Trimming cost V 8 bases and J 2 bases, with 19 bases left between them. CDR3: CASVDLVGNPYEQYF. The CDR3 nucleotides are TGTGCCAGCGTCGACCTTGTGGGGAATCCCTACGAGCAGTACTTC.